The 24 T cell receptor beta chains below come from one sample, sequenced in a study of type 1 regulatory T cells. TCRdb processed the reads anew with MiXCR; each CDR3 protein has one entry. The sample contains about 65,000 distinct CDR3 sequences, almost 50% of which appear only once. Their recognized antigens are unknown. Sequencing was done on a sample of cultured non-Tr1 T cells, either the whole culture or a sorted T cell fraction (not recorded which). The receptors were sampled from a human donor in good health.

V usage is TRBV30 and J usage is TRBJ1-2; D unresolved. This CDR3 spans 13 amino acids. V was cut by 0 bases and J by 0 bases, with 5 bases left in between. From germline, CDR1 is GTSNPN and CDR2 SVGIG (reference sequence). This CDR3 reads CAWSVEANYGYTF. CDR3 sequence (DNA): TGTGCCTGGAGTGTAGAGGCTAACTATGGCTACACCTTC.

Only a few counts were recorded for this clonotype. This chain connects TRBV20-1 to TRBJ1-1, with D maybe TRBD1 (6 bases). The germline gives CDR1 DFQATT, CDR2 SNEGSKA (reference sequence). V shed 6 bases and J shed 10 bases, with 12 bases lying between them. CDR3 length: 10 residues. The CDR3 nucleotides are TGCAGTGCAGGGAGGGGGAGAGCTTTCTTT. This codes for CSAGRGRAFF.

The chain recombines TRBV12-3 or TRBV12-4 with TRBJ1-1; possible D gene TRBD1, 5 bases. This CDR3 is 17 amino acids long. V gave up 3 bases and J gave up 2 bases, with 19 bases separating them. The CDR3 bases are TGTGCCAGCAGTTTTCATGCCGGGGTTGGGGCCAACACTGAAGCTTTCTTT. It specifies CASSFHAGVGANTEAFF.

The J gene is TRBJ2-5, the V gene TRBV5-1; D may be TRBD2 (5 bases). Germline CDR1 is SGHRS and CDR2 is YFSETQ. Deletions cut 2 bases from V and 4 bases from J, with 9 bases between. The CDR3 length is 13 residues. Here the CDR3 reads CASSFRTGETQYF. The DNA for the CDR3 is TGCGCCAGCAGCTTTCGGACTGGAGAGACCCAGTACTTC.

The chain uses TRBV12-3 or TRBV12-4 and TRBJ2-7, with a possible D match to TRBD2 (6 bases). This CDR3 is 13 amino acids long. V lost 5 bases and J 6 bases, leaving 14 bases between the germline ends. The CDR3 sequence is CASSPLRESEQYF. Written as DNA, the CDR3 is TGTGCCAGCAGTCCACTGCGGGAAAGCGAGCAGTACTTC.

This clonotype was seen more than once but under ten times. CDR3: CASSSPYPTDPLGGYTF. The CDR3 DNA sequence: TGTGCCAGCAGCTCGCCCTACCCAACAGACCCTCTGGGAGGCTACACCTTC. J is TRBJ1-2 and V is TRBV28; D not resolved. The V end was cut by 6 bases, the J end by 8 bases, with 28 bases between. The V gene's germline CDR1 is MDHEN and CDR2 SYDVKM. CDR3 length: 17 residues.

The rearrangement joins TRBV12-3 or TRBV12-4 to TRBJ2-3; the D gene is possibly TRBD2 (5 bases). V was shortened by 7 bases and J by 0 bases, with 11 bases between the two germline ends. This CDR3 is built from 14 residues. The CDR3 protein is CASTLGGSTDTQYF. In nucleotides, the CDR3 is TGTGCCAGCACCCTCGGAGGTAGCACAGATACGCAGTATTTT.

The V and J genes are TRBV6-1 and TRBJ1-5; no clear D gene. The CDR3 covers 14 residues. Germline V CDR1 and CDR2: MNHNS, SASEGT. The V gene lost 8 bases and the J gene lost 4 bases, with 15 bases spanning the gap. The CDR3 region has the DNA TGTGCCAGCTCTAGATCGGACGTTAATCAGCCCCAGCATTTT. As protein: CASSRSDVNQPQHF.

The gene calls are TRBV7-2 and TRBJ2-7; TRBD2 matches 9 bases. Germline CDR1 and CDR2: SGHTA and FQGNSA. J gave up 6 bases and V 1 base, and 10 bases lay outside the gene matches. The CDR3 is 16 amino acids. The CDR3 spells CASSLDIGGGALEQYF. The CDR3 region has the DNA TGTGCCAGCAGCTTAGATATTGGCGGGGGGGCCCTCGAGCAGTACTTC.

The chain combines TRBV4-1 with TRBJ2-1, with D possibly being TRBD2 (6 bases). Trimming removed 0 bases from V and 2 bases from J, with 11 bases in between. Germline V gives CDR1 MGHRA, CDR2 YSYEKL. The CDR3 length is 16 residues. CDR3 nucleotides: TGCGCCAGCAGCCAAGATCACGGGGGAGCCTACAATGAGCAGTTCTTC. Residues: CASSQDHGGAYNEQFF.

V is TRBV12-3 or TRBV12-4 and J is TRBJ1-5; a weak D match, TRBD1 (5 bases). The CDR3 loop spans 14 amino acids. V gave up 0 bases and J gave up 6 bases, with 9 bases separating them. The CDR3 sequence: CASSLAGGAQPQHF. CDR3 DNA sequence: TGTGCCAGCAGTTTAGCGGGCGGGGCTCAGCCCCAGCATTTT.

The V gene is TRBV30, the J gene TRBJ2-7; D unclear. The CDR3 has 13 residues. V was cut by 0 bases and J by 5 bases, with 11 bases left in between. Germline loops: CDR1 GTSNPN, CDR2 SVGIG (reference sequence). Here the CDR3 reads CAWSVGVADEQYF. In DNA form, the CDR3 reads TGTGCCTGGAGTGTTGGGGTCGCGGACGAGCAGTACTTC.

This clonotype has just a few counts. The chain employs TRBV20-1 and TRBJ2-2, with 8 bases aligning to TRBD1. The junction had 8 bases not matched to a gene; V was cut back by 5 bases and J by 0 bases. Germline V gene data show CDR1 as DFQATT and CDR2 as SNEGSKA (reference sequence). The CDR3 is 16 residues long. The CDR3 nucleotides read TGCAGTGCTGTACCGCCGGACAGGGCGAACACCGGGGAGCTGTTTTTT. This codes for CSAVPPDRANTGELFF.

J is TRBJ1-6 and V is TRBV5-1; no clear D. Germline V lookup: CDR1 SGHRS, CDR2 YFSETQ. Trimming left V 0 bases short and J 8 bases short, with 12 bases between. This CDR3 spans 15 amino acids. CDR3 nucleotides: TGCGCCAGCAGCTTGGACAAGGGCATCCATTCACCCCTCCACTTT. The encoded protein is CASSLDKGIHSPLHF.

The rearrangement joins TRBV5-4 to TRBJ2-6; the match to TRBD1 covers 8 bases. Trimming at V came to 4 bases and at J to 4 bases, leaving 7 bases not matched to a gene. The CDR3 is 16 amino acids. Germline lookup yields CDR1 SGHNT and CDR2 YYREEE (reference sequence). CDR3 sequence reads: CASSAGTGQGANVLTF. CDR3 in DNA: TGTGCCAGCAGCGCCGGGACAGGTCAAGGGGCCAACGTCCTGACTTTC.

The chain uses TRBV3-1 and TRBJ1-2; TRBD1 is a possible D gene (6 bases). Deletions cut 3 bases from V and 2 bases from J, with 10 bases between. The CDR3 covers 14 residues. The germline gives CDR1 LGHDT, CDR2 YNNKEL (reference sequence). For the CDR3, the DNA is TGTGCCAGCAGCCAGCCGGGACAAAACTATGGCTACACCTTC. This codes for CASSQPGQNYGYTF.

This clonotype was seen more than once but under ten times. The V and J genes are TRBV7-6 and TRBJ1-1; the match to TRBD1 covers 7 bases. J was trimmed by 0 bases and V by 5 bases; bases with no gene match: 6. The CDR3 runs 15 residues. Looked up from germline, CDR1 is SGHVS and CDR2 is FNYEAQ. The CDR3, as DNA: TGTGCCAGCAGCCTACAGGGGAGTATGAACACTGAAGCTTTCTTT. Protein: CASSLQGSMNTEAFF.

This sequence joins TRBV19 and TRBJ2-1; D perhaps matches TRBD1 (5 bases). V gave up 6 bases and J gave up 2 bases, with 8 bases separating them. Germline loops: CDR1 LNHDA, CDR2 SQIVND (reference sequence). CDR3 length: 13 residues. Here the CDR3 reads CASRGRAYNEQFF. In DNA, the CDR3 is TGTGCCAGTAGGGGCAGGGCCTACAATGAGCAGTTCTTC.

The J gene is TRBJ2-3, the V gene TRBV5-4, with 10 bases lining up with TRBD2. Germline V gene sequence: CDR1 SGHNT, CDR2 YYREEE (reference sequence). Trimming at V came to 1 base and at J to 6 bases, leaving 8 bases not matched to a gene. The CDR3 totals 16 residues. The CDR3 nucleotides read TGTGCCAGCAGCTTGAAAAGCGGGGGGGAGATCGATACGCAGTATTTT. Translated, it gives CASSLKSGGEIDTQYF.

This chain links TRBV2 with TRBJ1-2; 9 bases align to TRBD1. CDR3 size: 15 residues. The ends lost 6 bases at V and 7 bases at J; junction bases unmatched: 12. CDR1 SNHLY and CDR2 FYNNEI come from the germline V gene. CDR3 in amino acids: CASSNSPGQGAGYTF. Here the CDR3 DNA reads TGTGCCAGCAGCAACAGCCCGGGACAGGGAGCTGGCTACACCTTC.

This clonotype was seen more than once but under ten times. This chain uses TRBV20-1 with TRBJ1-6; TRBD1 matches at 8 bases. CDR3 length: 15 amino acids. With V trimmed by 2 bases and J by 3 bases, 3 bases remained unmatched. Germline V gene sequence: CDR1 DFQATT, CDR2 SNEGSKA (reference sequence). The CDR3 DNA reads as TGCAGTGCTAGATCGGGGACAGGCTATAATTCACCCCTCCACTTT. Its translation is CSARSGTGYNSPLHF.

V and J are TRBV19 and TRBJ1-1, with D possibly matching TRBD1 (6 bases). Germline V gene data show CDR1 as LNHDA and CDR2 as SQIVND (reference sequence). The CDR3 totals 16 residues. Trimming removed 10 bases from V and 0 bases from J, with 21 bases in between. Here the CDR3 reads CANTLGTGMVNTEAFF. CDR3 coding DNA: TGTGCCAATACCCTGGGAACAGGGATGGTGAACACTGAAGCTTTCTTT.

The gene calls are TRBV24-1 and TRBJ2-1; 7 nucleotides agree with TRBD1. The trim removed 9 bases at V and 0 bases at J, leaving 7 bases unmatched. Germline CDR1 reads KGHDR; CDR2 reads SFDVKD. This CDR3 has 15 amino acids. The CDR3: CATSGQVSSYNEQFF. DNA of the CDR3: TGTGCCACCTCCGGACAGGTGAGCTCCTACAATGAGCAGTTCTTC.

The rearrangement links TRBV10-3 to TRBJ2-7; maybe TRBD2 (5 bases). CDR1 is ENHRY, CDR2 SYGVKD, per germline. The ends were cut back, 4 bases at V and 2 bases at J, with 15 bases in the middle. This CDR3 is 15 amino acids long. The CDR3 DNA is TGTGCCATCAGTGTTGGCACAGCGGAGACCTACGAGCAGTACTTC. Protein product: CAISVGTAETYEQYF.